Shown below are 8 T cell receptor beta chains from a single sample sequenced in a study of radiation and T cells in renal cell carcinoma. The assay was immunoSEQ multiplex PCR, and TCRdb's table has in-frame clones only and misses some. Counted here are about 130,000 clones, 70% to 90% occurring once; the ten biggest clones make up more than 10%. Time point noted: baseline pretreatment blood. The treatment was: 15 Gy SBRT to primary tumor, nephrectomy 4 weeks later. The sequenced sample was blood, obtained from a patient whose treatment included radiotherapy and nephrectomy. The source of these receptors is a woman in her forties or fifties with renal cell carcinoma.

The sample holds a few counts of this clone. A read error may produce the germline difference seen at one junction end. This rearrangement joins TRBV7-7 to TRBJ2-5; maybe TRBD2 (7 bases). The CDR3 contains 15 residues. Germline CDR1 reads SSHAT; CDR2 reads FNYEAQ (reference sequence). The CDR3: CASSSSGGLVETQYF. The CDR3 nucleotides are TGTGCTAGCAGCTCCTCGGGGGGCCTAGTGGAGACCCAGTACTTC.

The chain's CDR3 is CASSEGGSSPLHF. CDR3 nucleotides: TGTGCCAGCAGTGAGGGGGGGAGTTCACCCCTCCACTTT. The V gene is TRBV25-1, the J gene TRBJ1-6; possible D gene TRBD1, 5 bases. This CDR3 region has 13 residues. Trimming took off 3 bases at V and 9 bases at J, with 9 bases between the two ends. Per the germline V gene, CDR1 is MGHDK and CDR2 is SYGVNS.

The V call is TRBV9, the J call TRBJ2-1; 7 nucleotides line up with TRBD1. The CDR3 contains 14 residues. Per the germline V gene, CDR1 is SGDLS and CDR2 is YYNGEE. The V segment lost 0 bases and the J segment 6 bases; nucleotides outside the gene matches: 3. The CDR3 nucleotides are TGTGCCAGCAGCGTAGGTGGACAGGTCAATGAGCAGTTCTTC. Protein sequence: CASSVGGQVNEQFF. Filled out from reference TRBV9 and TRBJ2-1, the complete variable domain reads DSGVTQTPKHLITATGQRVTLRCSPRSGDLSVYWYQQSLDQGLQFLIQYYNGEERAKGNILERFSAQQFPDLHSELNLSSLELGDSALYFCASSVGGQVNEQFFGPGTRLTVL.

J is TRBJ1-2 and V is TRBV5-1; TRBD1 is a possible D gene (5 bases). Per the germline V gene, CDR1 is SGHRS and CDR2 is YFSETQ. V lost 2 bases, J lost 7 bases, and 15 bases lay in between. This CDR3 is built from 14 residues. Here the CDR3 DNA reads TGCGCCAGCAGCTTAGGACACGAATACGGTGGCTACACCTTC. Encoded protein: CASSLGHEYGGYTF.

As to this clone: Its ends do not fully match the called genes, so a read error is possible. In DNA form, the CDR3 reads TGTGCCAGCAGCCACACGGAGCCGGGGGATAATATCTTC. It encodes CASSHTEPGDNIF. The chain uses TRBV7-9 and TRBJ2-1; a weak D match, TRBD2 (6 bases). Germline assignment: CDR1 SEHNR and CDR2 FQNEAQ (reference sequence). The CDR3 has 13 amino acids.

CDR3 amino acids: CASASGTGRGNTIYF. In DNA form, the CDR3 reads TGTGCCAGCGCCTCCGGGACAGGGAGGGGAAACACCATATATTTT. This chain connects TRBV5-5 to TRBJ1-3; TRBD1 matches 9 bases. J gave up 4 bases and V 7 bases, and 9 bases lay outside the gene matches. The CDR3 loop spans 15 amino acids. CDR1 and CDR2 from the germline V gene are SGHKS and YYEKEE (reference sequence).

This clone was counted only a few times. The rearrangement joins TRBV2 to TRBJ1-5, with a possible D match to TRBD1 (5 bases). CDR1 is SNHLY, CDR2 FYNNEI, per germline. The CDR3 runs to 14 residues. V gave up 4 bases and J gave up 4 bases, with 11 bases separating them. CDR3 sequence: CASSVMGDNQPQHF. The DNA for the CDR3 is TGTGCCAGCAGTGTTATGGGGGATAATCAGCCCCAGCATTTT.

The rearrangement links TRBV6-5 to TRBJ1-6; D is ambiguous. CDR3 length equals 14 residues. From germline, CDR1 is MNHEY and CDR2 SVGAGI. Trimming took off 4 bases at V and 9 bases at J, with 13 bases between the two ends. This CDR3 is CASSSTIHGSPLHF. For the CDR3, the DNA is TGTGCCAGCAGTTCCACCATACATGGTTCACCCCTCCACTTT.